This entry features one T cell receptor beta chain sequence. Its antigen is still unknown. The sample belongs to a study of cytomegalovirus exposure and HLA in healthy donors. The CDR3 has 16 residues. Germline lookup yields CDR1 MDHEN and CDR2 SYDVKM. Trimming removed 2 bases at V and 5 bases at J, with 18 bases between. Findings and caveats of the study: Later analysis showed TCR association rates varying by HLA locus, highest for DRB1 and lowest for HLA-C. For TCR beta chains, V- and J-gene trimming was later linked to a missense DCLRE1C variant.

Researchers ran the PCR with 60 Vbeta and 13 Jbeta primers. Assay used: immunoSEQ multiplex PCR; TCRdb lists only in-frame clones, some missing. The sample lists around 91,000 clones, just under 80% seen once, with around 4.4% in the top ten. The chain links TRBV28 to TRBJ1-2, with D possibly TRBD1 on 5 matching bases. Material for sequencing was PBMCs. This clonotype originated in a male donor in good health and CMV-seropositive. CDR3 DNA: TGTGCCAGCAGTTTAAGGGGTAGCGGGGTTGTGTATGGCTACACCTTC. This encodes CASSLRGSGVVYGYTF.